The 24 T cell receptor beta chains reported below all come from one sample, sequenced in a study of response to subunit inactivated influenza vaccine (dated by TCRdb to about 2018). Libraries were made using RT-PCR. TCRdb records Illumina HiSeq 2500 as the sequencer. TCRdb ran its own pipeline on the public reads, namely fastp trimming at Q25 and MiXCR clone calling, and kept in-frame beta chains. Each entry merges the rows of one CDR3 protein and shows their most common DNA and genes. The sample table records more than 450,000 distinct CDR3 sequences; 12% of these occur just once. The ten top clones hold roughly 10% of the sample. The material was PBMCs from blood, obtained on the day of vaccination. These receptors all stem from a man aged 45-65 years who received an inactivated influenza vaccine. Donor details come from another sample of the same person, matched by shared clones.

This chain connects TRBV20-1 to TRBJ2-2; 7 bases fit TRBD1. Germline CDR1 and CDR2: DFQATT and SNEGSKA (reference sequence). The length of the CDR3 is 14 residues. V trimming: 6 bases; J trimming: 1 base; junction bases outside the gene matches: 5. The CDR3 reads CSAHGTENTGELFF. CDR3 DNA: TGCAGTGCGCACGGGACAGAGAACACCGGGGAGCTGTTTTTT.

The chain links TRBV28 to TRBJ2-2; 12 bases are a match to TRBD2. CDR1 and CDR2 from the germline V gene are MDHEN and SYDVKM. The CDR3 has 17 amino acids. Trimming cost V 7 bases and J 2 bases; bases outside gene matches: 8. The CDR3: CASTQGTSGPNTGELFF. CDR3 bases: TGTGCCAGCACCCAGGGGACTAGCGGGCCTAACACCGGGGAGCTGTTTTTT.

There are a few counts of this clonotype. The CDR3 region is CASSVEGLAGVNEQFF. The CDR3 DNA reads TGTGCCAGCAGCGTAGAGGGGCTAGCGGGAGTCAATGAGCAGTTCTTC. The chain couples TRBV9 to TRBJ2-1; TRBD2 matches 10 bases. Germline V gene lookup returns CDR1 SGDLS and CDR2 YYNGEE. Trimming took 0 bases from V and 6 from J; bases not matched to a gene: 6. CDR3 length: 16 residues.

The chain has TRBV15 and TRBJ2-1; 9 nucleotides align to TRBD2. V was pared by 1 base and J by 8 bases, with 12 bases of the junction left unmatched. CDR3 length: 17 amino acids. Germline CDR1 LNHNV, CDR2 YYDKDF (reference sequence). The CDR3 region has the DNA TGTGCCACCAGCAGAGTACCTCCGGGACTAGCTAACCATGAGCAGTTCTTC. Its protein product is CATSRVPPGLANHEQFF.

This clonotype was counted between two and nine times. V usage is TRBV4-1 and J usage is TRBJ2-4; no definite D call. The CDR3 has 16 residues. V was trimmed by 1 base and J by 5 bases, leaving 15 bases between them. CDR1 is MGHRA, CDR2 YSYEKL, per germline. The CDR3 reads CASSQVALPPENIQYF. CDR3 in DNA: TGCGCCAGCAGCCAAGTTGCGCTCCCACCTGAAAACATTCAGTACTTC.

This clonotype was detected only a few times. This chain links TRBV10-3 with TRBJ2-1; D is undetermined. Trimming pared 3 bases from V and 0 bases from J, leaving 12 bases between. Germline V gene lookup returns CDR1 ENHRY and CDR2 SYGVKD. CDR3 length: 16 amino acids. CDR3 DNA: TGTGCCATCAGTGACCGGGCCCCTAGCTCCTACAATGAGCAGTTCTTC. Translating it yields CAISDRAPSSYNEQFF.

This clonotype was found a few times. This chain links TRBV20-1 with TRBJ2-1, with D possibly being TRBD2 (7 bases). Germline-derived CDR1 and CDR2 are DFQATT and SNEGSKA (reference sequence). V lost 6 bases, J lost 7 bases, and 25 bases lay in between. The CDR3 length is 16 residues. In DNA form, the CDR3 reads TGCAGTGCACACCACAGGGAGGGTCTCTCAGGGAATGAGCAGTTCTTC. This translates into CSAHHREGLSGNEQFF.

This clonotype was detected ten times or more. CDR3 sequence (DNA): TGTGCCAGCAGTTACTCGAACAGGGGGCTTGAGCAGTTCTTC. Translated, it gives CASSYSNRGLEQFF. The rearrangement uses TRBV6-2 or TRBV6-3 and TRBJ2-1, with 9 nucleotides matching TRBD1. Per germline, CDR1 MNHEY and CDR2 SVGEGT. V was clipped by 0 bases and J by 9 bases; unmatched bases: 3. The CDR3 covers 14 residues.

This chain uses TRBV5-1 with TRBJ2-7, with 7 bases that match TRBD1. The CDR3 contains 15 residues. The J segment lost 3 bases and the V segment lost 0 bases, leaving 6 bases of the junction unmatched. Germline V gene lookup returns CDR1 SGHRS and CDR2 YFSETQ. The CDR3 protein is CASSLGRDRYYEQYF. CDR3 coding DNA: TGCGCCAGCAGCTTGGGCCGGGACAGATACTACGAGCAGTACTTC.

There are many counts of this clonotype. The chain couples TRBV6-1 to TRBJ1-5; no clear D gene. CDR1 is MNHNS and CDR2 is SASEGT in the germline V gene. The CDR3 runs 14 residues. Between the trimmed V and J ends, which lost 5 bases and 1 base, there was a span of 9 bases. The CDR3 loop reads CASSMDGSNQPQHF. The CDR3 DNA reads TGTGCCAGCAGTATGGACGGGAGCAATCAGCCCCAGCATTTT.

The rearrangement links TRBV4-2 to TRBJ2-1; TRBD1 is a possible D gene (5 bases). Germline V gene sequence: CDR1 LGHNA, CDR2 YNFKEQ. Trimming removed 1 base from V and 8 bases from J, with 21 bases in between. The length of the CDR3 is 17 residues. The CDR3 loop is CASSQVGFGREGDEQFF. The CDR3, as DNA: TGTGCCAGCAGCCAAGTAGGTTTCGGCAGGGAAGGGGATGAGCAGTTCTTC.

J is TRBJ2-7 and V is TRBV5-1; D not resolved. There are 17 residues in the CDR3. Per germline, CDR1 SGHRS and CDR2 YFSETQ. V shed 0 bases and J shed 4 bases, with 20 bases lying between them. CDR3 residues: CASSLAPQVTGDYEQYF. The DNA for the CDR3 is TGCGCCAGCAGCTTGGCCCCCCAGGTTACTGGGGATTACGAGCAGTACTTC.

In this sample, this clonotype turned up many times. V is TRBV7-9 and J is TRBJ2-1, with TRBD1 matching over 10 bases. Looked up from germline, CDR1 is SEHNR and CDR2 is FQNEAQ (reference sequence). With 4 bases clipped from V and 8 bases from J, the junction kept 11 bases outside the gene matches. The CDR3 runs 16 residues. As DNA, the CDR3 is TGTGCCAGCAGCTCAAGGGGACAGGGGACTGGCGATGAGCAGTTCTTC. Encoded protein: CASSSRGQGTGDEQFF.

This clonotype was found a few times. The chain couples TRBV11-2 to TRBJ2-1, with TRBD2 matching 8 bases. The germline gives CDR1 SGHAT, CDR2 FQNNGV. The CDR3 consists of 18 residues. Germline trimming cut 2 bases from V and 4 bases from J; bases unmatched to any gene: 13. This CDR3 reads CASSLLFGLAGVYNEQFF. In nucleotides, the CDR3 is TGTGCCAGCAGCTTACTTTTCGGGCTAGCGGGCGTATACAATGAGCAGTTCTTC.

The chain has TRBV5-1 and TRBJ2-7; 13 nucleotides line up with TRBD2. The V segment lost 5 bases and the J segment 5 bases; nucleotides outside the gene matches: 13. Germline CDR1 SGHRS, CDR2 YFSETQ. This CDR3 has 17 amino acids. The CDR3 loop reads CASSTSGRADHLNEQYF. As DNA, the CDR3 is TGCGCCAGCAGTACTAGCGGGAGGGCCGATCATTTAAACGAGCAGTACTTC.

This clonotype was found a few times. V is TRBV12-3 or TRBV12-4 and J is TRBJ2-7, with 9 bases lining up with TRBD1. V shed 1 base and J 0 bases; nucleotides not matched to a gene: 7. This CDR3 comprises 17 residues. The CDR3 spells CASSLGRWTGVSYEQYF. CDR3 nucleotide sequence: TGTGCCAGCAGTTTAGGACGCTGGACAGGGGTCTCCTACGAGCAGTACTTC.

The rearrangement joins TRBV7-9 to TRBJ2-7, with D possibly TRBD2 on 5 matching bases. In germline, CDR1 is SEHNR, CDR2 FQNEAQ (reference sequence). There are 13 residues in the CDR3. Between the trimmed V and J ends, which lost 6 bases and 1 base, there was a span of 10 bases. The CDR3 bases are TGTGCCAGCAGACAGACTAATTCCTACGAGCAGTACTTC. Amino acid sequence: CASRQTNSYEQYF.

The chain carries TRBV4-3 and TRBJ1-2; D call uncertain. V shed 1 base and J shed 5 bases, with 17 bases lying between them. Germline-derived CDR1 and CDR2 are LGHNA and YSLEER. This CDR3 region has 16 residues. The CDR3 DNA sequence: TGCGCCAGCAGCCAAGGGTTGAACGTTCTCCAGTATGGCTACACCTTC. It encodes CASSQGLNVLQYGYTF.

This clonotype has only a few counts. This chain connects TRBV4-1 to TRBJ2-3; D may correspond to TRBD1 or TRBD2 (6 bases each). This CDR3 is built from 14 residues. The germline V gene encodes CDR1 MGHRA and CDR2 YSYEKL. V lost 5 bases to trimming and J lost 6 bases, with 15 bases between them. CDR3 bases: TGCGCCAGCAGCTGGGGGGCCGGGGTCGATACGCAGTATTTT. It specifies CASSWGAGVDTQYF.

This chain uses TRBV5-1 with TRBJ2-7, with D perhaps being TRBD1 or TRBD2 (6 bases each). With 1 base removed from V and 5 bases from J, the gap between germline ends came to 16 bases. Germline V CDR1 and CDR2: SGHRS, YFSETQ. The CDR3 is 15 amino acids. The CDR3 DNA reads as TGCGCCAGCAGCTTGATGGGGGGCGATCCCAACGAGCAGTACTTC. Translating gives CASSLMGGDPNEQYF.

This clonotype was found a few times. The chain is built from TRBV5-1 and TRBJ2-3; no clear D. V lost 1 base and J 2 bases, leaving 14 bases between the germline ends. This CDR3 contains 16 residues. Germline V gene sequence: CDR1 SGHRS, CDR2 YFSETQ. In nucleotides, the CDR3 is TGCGCCAGCAGCTTGAACCCTGAGTGGGTCACAGATACGCAGTATTTT. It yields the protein CASSLNPEWVTDTQYF.

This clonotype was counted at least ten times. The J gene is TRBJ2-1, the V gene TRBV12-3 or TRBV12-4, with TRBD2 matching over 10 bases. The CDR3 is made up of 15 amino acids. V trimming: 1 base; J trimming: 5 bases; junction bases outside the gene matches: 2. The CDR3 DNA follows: TGTGCCAGCAGTTTAGTCGGACTAGCGGACAATGAGCAGTTCTTC. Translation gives CASSLVGLADNEQFF.

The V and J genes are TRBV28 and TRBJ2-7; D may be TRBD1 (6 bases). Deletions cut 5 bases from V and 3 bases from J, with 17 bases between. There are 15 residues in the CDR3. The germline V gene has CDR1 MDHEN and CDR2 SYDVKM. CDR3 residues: CASSGETGRGYEQYF. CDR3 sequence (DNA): TGTGCCAGCAGTGGAGAGACAGGTAGAGGCTACGAGCAGTACTTC.

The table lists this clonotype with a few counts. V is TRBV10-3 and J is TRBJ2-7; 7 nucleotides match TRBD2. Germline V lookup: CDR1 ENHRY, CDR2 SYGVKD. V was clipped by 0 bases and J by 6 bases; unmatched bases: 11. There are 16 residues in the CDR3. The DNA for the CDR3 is TGTGCCATCAGTGAGTCGTGGGCTAGCGGCCTTTTCGAGCAGTACTTC. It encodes CAISESWASGLFEQYF.